This passage covers 18 T cell receptor beta chains from one sample sequenced in a study of OX40 agonist ivuxolimab in advanced cancers. Clones were sequenced by immunoSEQ multiplex PCR, and TCRdb holds only the in-frame ones, with some missing. This repertoire shows tens of thousands of clones, about nine tenths found once; its top ten account for under 0.35%. The specimen was CD4+ or CD8+ T cells sorted from blood, collected in a trial of the OX40 agonist ivuxolimab. Receptors were obtained from an adult with an advanced solid tumor such as melanoma, head and neck, liver or kidney cancer.

The chain is built from TRBV7-9 and TRBJ2-5; 14 bases align to TRBD2. V lost 0 bases and J lost 5; bases outside the gene matches: 11. The CDR3 has 19 residues. Germline lookup yields CDR1 SEHNR and CDR2 FQNEAQ (reference sequence). CDR3 in DNA: TGTGCCAGCAGCTTAGCGCCGGGACTAGCGGGGGCCCAATGGGAGACCCAGTACTTC. Its protein product is CASSLAPGLAGAQWETQYF.

V usage is TRBV27 and J usage is TRBJ2-3; D possibly matches TRBD1 or TRBD2 (6 bases each). The V and J ends lost 4 bases and 8 bases respectively, with 10 bases between them. The CDR3 runs 12 residues. Germline CDR1 is MNHEY and CDR2 is SMNVEV (reference sequence). The CDR3 is CASSSWGATQYF. The CDR3 DNA sequence: TGTGCCAGCAGTTCCTGGGGGGCTACGCAGTATTTT.

The rearrangement uses TRBV6-1 and TRBJ1-1, with no clear D. The germline V gene has CDR1 MNHNS and CDR2 SASEGT. The CDR3 length is 14 residues. V was trimmed by 10 bases and J by 5 bases, leaving 20 bases between them. Written as DNA, the CDR3 is TGTGCCATTAGGACCGGTAGGGTCGGTACTGAAGCTTTCTTT. This translates into CAIRTGRVGTEAFF.

This clone has more than one count but fewer than ten. The V gene is TRBV5-8, the J gene TRBJ1-5; D gene ambiguous. Germline V gene data show CDR1 as SGHTS and CDR2 as YDEGEE. Trimming cost V 4 bases and J 0 bases, with 8 bases left between them. The CDR3 has 14 amino acids. Here the CDR3 reads CASSHVGSNQPQHF. CDR3 coding DNA: TGTGCCAGCAGCCACGTGGGTAGCAATCAGCCCCAGCATTTT.

In nucleotides, the CDR3 is TGTGCCAGCAGGGACAGGGGATCGGTCTATGGCTACACCTTC. It yields the protein CASRDRGSVYGYTF. V usage is TRBV2 and J usage is TRBJ1-2, with 9 nucleotides matching TRBD1. Germline loops: CDR1 SNHLY, CDR2 FYNNEI. Trimming at V came to 6 bases and at J to 4 bases, leaving 6 bases not matched to a gene. The CDR3 has 14 residues.

The chain recombines TRBV12-5 with TRBJ1-1; no firm D call. V lost 6 bases to trimming and J lost 1 base, with 9 bases between them. This CDR3 is 13 amino acids long. Per germline, CDR1 LGHNT and CDR2 FRNRAP. As DNA, the CDR3 is TGTGCTAGTGGCCTGGAGAGGAACACTGAAGCTTTCTTT. This sequence encodes CASGLERNTEAFF.

The V gene is TRBV7-8, the J gene TRBJ1-6; TRBD1 might be the D (5 bases). This CDR3 has 16 residues. Between the trimmed V and J ends, which lost 1 base and 9 bases, there was a span of 16 bases. Per the germline V gene, CDR1 is SGHVS and CDR2 is FQNEAQ. The CDR3 here is CASSLGGQGRSSPLHF. Written as DNA, the CDR3 is TGTGCCAGCAGCTTAGGTGGGCAGGGTCGAAGTTCACCCCTCCACTTT.

J is TRBJ1-6 and V is TRBV18; the D is unclear. CDR3 length: 17 amino acids. CDR1 KGHSH and CDR2 LQKENI come from the germline V gene. Trimming took off 3 bases at V and 0 bases at J, with 12 bases between the two ends. The CDR3 nucleotides read TGTGCCAGCTCACCGACCGCACAGAGCTCCTATAATTCACCCCTCCACTTT. Its translation: CASSPTAQSSYNSPLHF.

V is TRBV15 and J is TRBJ1-6; 8 bases line up with TRBD1. CDR1 LNHNV and CDR2 YYDKDF come from the germline V gene (reference sequence). This CDR3 spans 15 amino acids. With 6 bases clipped from V and 8 bases from J, the junction kept 9 bases outside the gene matches. The CDR3 sequence: CATRGMDRVDSPLHF. CDR3 nucleotide sequence: TGTGCCACCAGGGGAATGGACAGGGTCGATTCACCCCTCCACTTT.

This sequence joins TRBV9 and TRBJ1-4; D not resolved. This CDR3 contains 13 residues. Trimming pared 0 bases from V and 8 bases from J, leaving 8 bases between. The germline V gene encodes CDR1 SGDLS and CDR2 YYNGEE. CDR3 amino acids: CASSVGAAEKLFF. In DNA form, the CDR3 reads TGTGCCAGCAGCGTAGGGGCGGCCGAAAAACTGTTTTTT. The full variable domain, in which reference TRBV9 and TRBJ1-4 provide the parts outside the CDR3, is DSGVTQTPKHLITATGQRVTLRCSPRSGDLSVYWYQQSLDQGLQFLIQYYNGEERAKGNILERFSAQQFPDLHSELNLSSLELGDSALYFCASSVGAAEKLFFGSGTQLSVL.

V usage is TRBV2 and J usage is TRBJ1-2, with 8 nucleotides matching TRBD1. V lost 3 bases to trimming and J lost 4 bases; unmatched junction nucleotides: 1. CDR1 and CDR2 from the germline V gene are SNHLY and FYNNEI. This CDR3 has 13 residues. The CDR3 here is CASSDQGAYGYTF. The DNA of the CDR3 is TGTGCCAGCAGTGACCAGGGGGCCTATGGCTACACCTTC.

The gene calls are TRBV6-1 and TRBJ2-7, with D perhaps matching TRBD1 (6 bases). This CDR3 is built from 15 residues. Trimming pared 7 bases from V and 0 bases from J, leaving 16 bases between. Looked up from germline, CDR1 is MNHNS and CDR2 is SASEGT. CDR3 protein: CASIWGRTSSYEQYF. CDR3 coding DNA: TGTGCCAGCATTTGGGGGCGGACGAGCTCCTACGAGCAGTACTTC.

DNA of the CDR3: TGTGCCAGCAGCCCTGACAGGGGGCGGTTTGCCTACACCTTC. This translates into CASSPDRGRFAYTF. The J gene is TRBJ1-2, the V gene TRBV2, with 10 bases that match TRBD1. CDR1 and CDR2 (germline): SNHLY, FYNNEI. With V trimmed by 6 bases and J by 10 bases, 11 bases remained unmatched. The CDR3 extends over 14 amino acids.

V and J are TRBV6-5 and TRBJ1-1; D perhaps matches TRBD1 (5 bases). CDR3 length: 14 residues. Trimming left V 3 bases short and J 4 bases short, with 12 bases between. CDR1 and CDR2 (germline): MNHEY, SVGAGI. The chain's CDR3 is CASSYEGRSTEAFF. The DNA for the CDR3 is TGTGCCAGCAGTTATGAGGGACGGAGCACTGAAGCTTTCTTT.

The table lists this clone with a few counts. This chain's CDR3 is CASSPQPGRNTGELFF. The CDR3 DNA sequence: TGTGCCAGCAGTCCCCAACCGGGGAGAAATACCGGGGAGCTGTTTTTT. The rearrangement links TRBV6-4 to TRBJ2-2, with TRBD2 as a possible D gene (5 bases). Per the germline V gene, CDR1 is MRHNA and CDR2 is SNTAGT. With 5 bases removed from V and 5 bases from J, the gap between germline ends came to 18 bases. The CDR3 consists of 16 residues.

The chain uses TRBV5-1 and TRBJ1-2; the match to TRBD1 covers 7 bases. V was clipped by 3 bases and J by 8 bases; unmatched bases: 10. The CDR3 is 14 residues long. Germline lookup yields CDR1 SGHRS and CDR2 YFSETQ. The CDR3 bases are TGCGCCAGCAGCTCCCGTCAGGGGGAAGGGGGCTACACCTTC. Protein product: CASSSRQGEGGYTF. Variable domain in full (rest from reference TRBV5-1 and TRBJ1-2): KAGVTQTPRYLIKTRGQQVTLSCSPISGHRSVSWYQQTPGQGLQFLFEYFSETQRNKGNFPGRFSGRQFSNSRSEMNVSTLELGDSALYLCASSSRQGEGGYTFGSGTRLTVV.

This chain joins TRBV6-1 and TRBJ2-5; no firm D call. The ends were cut back, 8 bases at V and 2 bases at J, with 9 bases in the middle. Germline CDR1 is MNHNS and CDR2 is SASEGT. CDR3 size: 12 residues. The DNA for the CDR3 is TGTGCCAGCGGAGCCAGACAAGAGACCCAGTACTTC. Protein: CASGARQETQYF.

As DNA, the CDR3 is TGTGCCAGCAGCTTGGCCCTTGACAGGGGGGATGGCTACACCTTC. It encodes CASSLALDRGDGYTF. The chain couples TRBV5-5 to TRBJ1-2; 9 bases fit TRBD1. Germline loops: CDR1 SGHKS, CDR2 YYEKEE (reference sequence). The CDR3 contains 15 residues. V trimming: 0 bases; J trimming: 6 bases; junction bases outside the gene matches: 6.